The 20 T cell receptor beta chains below come from one sample, sequenced in a study of blood T cell repertoires in COVID-19. Assay used: immunoSEQ multiplex PCR; TCRdb lists only in-frame clones, some missing. The data contain roughly 15,000 clones, about 91% of them singletons. Sequenced input: peripheral blood. The receptors were gathered from a human donor in a cohort sampled during active COVID-19.

The rearrangement links TRBV4-2 to TRBJ2-7, with a possible D match to TRBD2 (5 bases). The CDR3 consists of 16 residues. V was shortened by 2 bases and J by 1 base, with 15 bases between the two germline ends. CDR1 is LGHNA, CDR2 YNFKEQ, per germline. As DNA, the CDR3 is TGTGCCAGCAGCCAACTCCCGACTGGACTTTCCTACGAGCAGTACTTC. It yields the protein CASSQLPTGLSYEQYF.

The chain joins TRBV7-9 to TRBJ2-3; the match to TRBD1 covers 9 bases. The CDR3 contains 15 residues. Germline CDR1 is SEHNR and CDR2 is FQNEAQ (reference sequence). Trimming took 3 bases from V and 4 from J; bases not matched to a gene: 5. The CDR3 nucleotides read TGTGCCAGCAGCTTCCGGACAGGGGATGCAGATACGCAGTATTTT. Amino acids: CASSFRTGDADTQYF.

CDR3 sequence reads: CASSLDRPGANVLTF. The CDR3 region has the DNA TGCGCCAGCAGCTTGGACAGGCCCGGGGCCAACGTCCTGACTTTC. The V gene is TRBV5-1, the J gene TRBJ2-6, with D possibly matching TRBD1 (5 bases). CDR1 and CDR2 (germline): SGHRS, YFSETQ. The CDR3 runs to 15 residues. The V gene lost 0 bases and the J gene lost 4 bases, with 8 bases spanning the gap.

CDR3 sequence (DNA): TGTGCCAGCAGTGAAGTGCGAAACACCGGGGAGCTGTTTTTT. Protein sequence: CASSEVRNTGELFF. This chain links TRBV6-1 with TRBJ2-2; no clear D gene. Trimming removed 1 base from V and 2 bases from J, with 5 bases in between. CDR1 MNHNS and CDR2 SASEGT come from the germline V gene. This CDR3 has 14 amino acids.

V gene TRBV6-4 combines with J gene TRBJ2-1, with D tentatively TRBD2 (5 bases). Per the germline V gene, CDR1 is MRHNA and CDR2 is SNTAGT. Trimming took 2 bases from V and 10 from J, leaving 12 bases between them. The CDR3 has 13 residues. The CDR3 sequence: CASSDQTTREQFF. The CDR3 nucleotides read TGTGCCAGCAGTGACCAGACTACCCGGGAGCAGTTCTTC.

This clone was seen more than once but under ten times. J is TRBJ2-7 and V is TRBV11-2; 7 bases align to TRBD2. The CDR3 runs to 14 residues. Per the germline V gene, CDR1 is SGHAT and CDR2 is FQNNGV. V lost 6 bases, J lost 4 bases, and 9 bases stayed unmatched. CDR3 in amino acids: CASSRAGNKYEQYF. CDR3 in DNA: TGTGCCAGCAGTAGAGCGGGGAACAAGTACGAGCAGTACTTC.

This clone has a single count. The rearrangement uses TRBV5-4 and TRBJ2-2; 10 bases map to TRBD2. The germline V gene has CDR1 SGHNT and CDR2 YYREEE (reference sequence). V shed 4 bases, J shed 1 base, and the junction held 4 bases outside the gene matches. The CDR3 consists of 16 residues. CDR3 in DNA: TGTGCCAGCAGCCCCAGGACTAGCGGGAACACCGGGGAGCTGTTTTTT. It yields the protein CASSPRTSGNTGELFF.

This chain connects TRBV7-3 to TRBJ1-1; no clear D gene. The CDR3 has 13 amino acids. Trimming shortened V by 2 bases and J by 0 bases, and 4 bases separated the two germline ends. Looked up from germline, CDR1 is SGHTA and CDR2 is FQGTGA. CDR3 sequence (DNA): TGTGCCAGCAGCTTATCGGTGAACACTGAAGCTTTCTTT. Translated: CASSLSVNTEAFF.

This clone was detected once. The gene calls are TRBV7-2 and TRBJ2-5, with D tentatively TRBD1 (8 bases). Germline assignment: CDR1 SGHTA and CDR2 FQGNSA. CDR3 length equals 15 residues. V was shortened by 3 bases and J by 4 bases, with 15 bases between the two germline ends. The CDR3 DNA follows: TGTGCCAGCAGCTTTAGGACAGGGAGGGGAGAGACCCAGTACTTC. Residues: CASSFRTGRGETQYF.

This clone occurred once. This sequence joins TRBV3-1 (or the pseudogene TRBV3-2) and TRBJ2-1; 10 bases are a match to TRBD1. V lost 2 bases to trimming and J lost 0 bases; unmatched junction nucleotides: 10. CDR1 is LGHDT and CDR2 is YNNKEL in the germline V gene (reference sequence). This CDR3 is 19 amino acids long. CDR3: CASSQLGQGPESSYNEQFF. CDR3 DNA: TGTGCCAGCAGCCAATTGGGACAGGGGCCAGAGAGCTCCTACAATGAGCAGTTCTTC.

This clone was counted between two and nine times. The chain is built from TRBV15 and TRBJ2-5; D is possibly TRBD2 (5 bases). This CDR3 spans 13 amino acids. V lost 3 bases and J 5 bases, leaving 10 bases between the germline ends. The germline V gene encodes CDR1 LNHNV and CDR2 YYDKDF (reference sequence). As DNA, the CDR3 is TGTGCCACCAGCAGGGACTTGAAGGAGACCCAGTACTTC. This translates into CATSRDLKETQYF.

The rearrangement uses TRBV10-2 and TRBJ1-5; TRBD1 agrees at 8 bases. CDR1 is WSHSY and CDR2 is SAAADI in the germline V gene. The V gene end was trimmed by 6 bases and the J gene end by 1 base; junction bases not matched to a gene: 5. This CDR3 comprises 15 residues. The CDR3 DNA sequence: TGCGCCAGCAGAGGGACAGGAGGGAGCAATCAGCCCCAGCATTTT. Translating it yields CASRGTGGSNQPQHF.

This clone was seen once. The chain couples TRBV10-3 to TRBJ2-1; TRBD2 aligns across 10 bases. From germline, CDR1 is ENHRY and CDR2 SYGVKD. This CDR3 is built from 15 residues. With 6 bases clipped from V and 5 bases from J, the junction kept 7 bases outside the gene matches. The CDR3 DNA follows: TGTGCCATCAGCGCTAGCGGGAGCTTTAACAATGAGCAGTTCTTC. Protein: CAISASGSFNNEQFF.

The CDR3 protein is CALGGGNTEAFF. The DNA for the CDR3 is TGTGCCCTCGGGGGGGGGAACACTGAAGCTTTCTTT. The chain combines TRBV30 with TRBJ1-1; D may be TRBD1 (5 bases). Trimming took 8 bases from V and 1 from J, leaving 11 bases between them. The germline gives CDR1 GTSNPN, CDR2 SVGIG (reference sequence). The CDR3 consists of 12 residues.

The gene calls are TRBV11-2 and TRBJ2-7; a possible D gene is TRBD2 (6 bases). The germline V and J ends were trimmed by 4 bases and 2 bases, with 12 bases remaining between them. Germline CDR1 reads SGHAT; CDR2 reads FQNNGV. This CDR3 comprises 14 residues. The DNA for the CDR3 is TGTGCCAGCAGCTGGGGAGGCAGAGCCTACGAGCAGTACTTC. Translated, it gives CASSWGGRAYEQYF.

V is TRBV7-2 and J is TRBJ1-2, with D possibly TRBD1 on 5 matching bases. With 8 bases removed from V and 3 bases from J, the gap between germline ends came to 10 bases. This CDR3 region has 12 residues. Per germline, CDR1 SGHTA and CDR2 FQGNSA. The CDR3: CASWGGDYGYTF. CDR3 DNA sequence: TGTGCCAGCTGGGGGGGGGACTATGGCTACACCTTC.

The rearrangement joins TRBV6-5 to TRBJ1-2; tentatively, D is TRBD1 (5 bases). The CDR3 is made up of 15 amino acids. Trimming cost V 7 bases and J 2 bases, with 17 bases left between them. Germline-derived CDR1 and CDR2 are MNHEY and SVGAGI. In DNA, the CDR3 is TGTGCCAGCACCCCCGAGCAGGGCTACAACTATGGCTACACCTTC. Translation gives CASTPEQGYNYGYTF.

V usage is TRBV5-5 and J usage is TRBJ1-4; no clear D. V lost 0 bases and J 7 bases, leaving 10 bases between the germline ends. The CDR3 sequence is 14 residues long. The germline CDR1 and CDR2 sequences are SGHKS and YYEKEE (reference sequence). CDR3 sequence (DNA): TGTGCCAGCAGCTTGGGAGATTATTTTGAAAAACTGTTTTTT. Its translation is CASSLGDYFEKLFF.

The chain is built from TRBV30 and TRBJ2-2; TRBD1 is a possible D gene (5 bases). This CDR3 has 15 amino acids. V lost 1 base and J 5 bases, leaving 14 bases between the germline ends. Germline V gene data show CDR1 as GTSNPN and CDR2 as SVGIG (reference sequence). CDR3 sequence (DNA): TGTGCCTGGAGTGCATTTATAAGGGGAACCGGGGAGCTGTTTTTT. As protein: CAWSAFIRGTGELFF.

This clone was observed once. The rearrangement uses TRBV6-6 and TRBJ2-7; 8 bases map to TRBD1. V gave up 6 bases and J gave up 2 bases; unmatched junction bases: 3. Germline CDR1 reads MNHNY; CDR2 reads SVGAGI (reference sequence). The CDR3 sequence is 13 residues long. In DNA form, the CDR3 reads TGTGCCAGCAGGAAGGGACAGGCCTACGAGCAGTACTTC. Translation: CASRKGQAYEQYF.